The text below deals with one T cell receptor (beta chain). Germline-derived CDR1 and CDR2 are MNHNS and SASEGT. Trimming left V 6 bases short and J 6 bases short, with 14 bases between. The CDR3 has 14 residues. Researchers amplified the TCR beta CDR3 regions from RNA transcripts. With the HTBI primer set, the TCR CDR3 went through a first round of RT-PCR. TCRdb reprocessed the multiplex PCR reads via MiXCR and lists one record per CDR3 protein. The sample contains roughly 550,000 distinct CDR3 sequences, 16% of which appear only once. The sample originates from a study of T cells in Graves' hyperthyroidism and ophthalmopathy. Enrolled ophthalmopathy patients presented with a Clinical Activity Score of at least 3, a NOSPECS grade of at least 4, and disease duration under 3 months. A roughly 10 ml volume of fresh peripheral blood provided the PBMCs.

The source of this sequence is a woman in her 30s with Graves' ophthalmopathy. This chain uses TRBV6-1 with TRBJ1-4; D gene unclear. Material for sequencing was blood. The CDR3 DNA follows: TGTGCCAGCAGGCAACAGTCCTCGTATGAAAAACTGTTTTTT. Protein sequence: CASRQQSSYEKLFF.